Sequencing of this T cell receptor beta chain was carried out in a study of shared clonotypes between healthy human individuals. Repertoires were generated with immunoSEQ multiplex PCR, while TCRdb's copy carries only in-frame clones and drops some. The table lists 1.5 million to 2.5 million clones, just under 95% of them singletons. Terminally differentiated effector memory CD45RA+ cells were excluded by CCR7 positive selection of CD45RO-negative cells. The CDR3 contains 15 residues. CDR1 MNHEY and CDR2 SMNVEV come from the germline V gene (reference sequence). V lost 5 bases to trimming and J lost 4 bases; unmatched junction nucleotides: 4.

What was sequenced was naive CD8+ T cells sorted from blood. The receptor's source is a man aged 18 to 30 in good health. The chain has TRBV27 and TRBJ2-1; TRBD2 matches 11 bases. CDR3 nucleotide sequence: TGTGCCAGCAGTCTACTAGCGGGAGAATACAATGAGCAGTTCTTC. Translation: CASSLLAGEYNEQFF.